A selection of T cell receptor beta chains follows, all from one sample in a study of blood T cell repertoires in COVID-19. TCRdb's copy holds only in-frame clones and misses some; the assay was immunoSEQ multiplex PCR. The sample shows approximately 300,000 clones, 70% to 90% of them seen only once. The sequenced sample consisted of PBMCs or T cells enriched from blood (not recorded which). These receptors originate from a woman in her late teens or twenties who had recovered from COVID-19. Each CDR3 is given with its conserved first and last residue. The order of the fields is CDR3 DNA, CDR3 protein, clone size, J gene, D gene, V gene. D genes are given only for firm matches. The size field is filled for only some rows; it gives once, few, many or a size class.

TGTGCCAGCAGACCGGCGACAGCCAAGGCGCCCCAGCATTTT	CASRPATAKAPQHF	-	TRBJ1-5	-	TRBV28
TGTGCCAGCAGCGTAGGGCAGGGGCCGAGTAATGAGCAGTTCTTC	CASSVGQGPSNEQFF	-	TRBJ2-1	-	TRBV9
TGTGCCAGCAGTCCCGGACTATCCTTTAATTCACCCCTCCACTTT	CASSPGLSFNSPLHF	-	TRBJ1-6	-	TRBV7-3
TGTGCCAGTAGTATCCAGCGGGGGGGAGATACGCAGTATTTT	CASSIQRGGDTQYF	-	TRBJ2-3	TRBD2	TRBV19
TGTGCCAGCTCCCTTTCCGGGACAGGGGACACCTATAATTCACCCCTCCACTTT	CASSLSGTGDTYNSPLHF	-	TRBJ1-6	TRBD1	TRBV18
TGCGCCAGCAGCTTGCAGTCCGACACTGAAGCTTTCTTT	CASSLQSDTEAFF	-	TRBJ1-1	-	TRBV5-1
TGTGCCAGCAGCCATAACAACCTGGGGGCAGAAGCTTTCTTT	CASSHNNLGAEAFF	-	TRBJ1-1	-	TRBV3-1/TRBV3-2
TGTGCCAGTAGTAACCTAAATGAGCAGTTCTTC	CASSNLNEQFF	-	TRBJ2-1	-	TRBV19
TGTGCCAGCAGCTCCGACATGATATATGGCTACACCTTC	CASSSDMIYGYTF	-	TRBJ1-2	-	TRBV12-3/TRBV12-4
TGTGCCAGCAGTTACCAGGACACCTCCCCCTATGGCTACACCTTC	CASSYQDTSPYGYTF	few	TRBJ1-2	-	TRBV6-5
TGTGCCAGCACCTTCCTAAACACAGATACGCAGTATTTT	CASTFLNTDTQYF	once	TRBJ2-3	-	TRBV11-2
TGTGCCAGCAGTTCGGGGACAGGGGCCGGCAATGAGCAGTTCTTC	CASSSGTGAGNEQFF	-	TRBJ2-1	TRBD1	TRBV27
TGCGCCAGCAGCTTGGACAGGGCTGATAACTATGGCTACACCTTC	CASSLDRADNYGYTF	-	TRBJ1-2	-	TRBV5-1
TGTGCCAGCAGTTACGGCGAGGGGGCTAGCTCCTACGAGCAGTACTTC	CASSYGEGASSYEQYF	-	TRBJ2-7	TRBD1	TRBV6-2/TRBV6-3
TGCAGCGTTGGAGCTAGCTTGGTAGATACGCAGTATTTT	CSVGASLVDTQYF	once	TRBJ2-3	-	TRBV29-1
TGTGCCAGCAGCTTAGCGGCGGCAAAAGAGACCCAGTACTTC	CASSLAAAKETQYF	-	TRBJ2-5	-	TRBV7-8
TGTGCCAGTAGTATAGAAAGGGGAGGGACCAATCAGCCCCAGCATTTT	CASSIERGGTNQPQHF	-	TRBJ1-5	-	TRBV19
TGCGCCAGCAGCAGGACAGGGAACACTGAAGCTTTCTTT	CASSRTGNTEAFF	-	TRBJ1-1	TRBD1	TRBV5-1
TGTGCCAGCGGATTAATAGCGGACTCCTACAATGAGCAGTTCTTC	CASGLIADSYNEQFF	-	TRBJ2-1	-	TRBV28
TGTGCCAGCAGTTTAGAGGTTTCTCAGCCCCAGCATTTT	CASSLEVSQPQHF	-	TRBJ1-5	-	TRBV27
TGTGCCAGCGGCTTGACAGGGCCCACTGAAGCTTTCTTT	CASGLTGPTEAFF	-	TRBJ1-1	TRBD1	TRBV28
TGTGCCAGCAGTTTACAAGCGTTTCTCTCCTACAATGAGCAGTTCTTC	CASSLQAFLSYNEQFF	-	TRBJ2-1	-	TRBV28
TGTGCCAGCAGCCAAGAAGGGAGTAGCCTCCTCTCCTACAATGAGCAGTTCTTC	CASSQEGSSLLSYNEQFF	-	TRBJ2-1	-	TRBV14
TGTGCCAGCAGCTTAAGCGGGGTAACTAACTATGGCTACACCTTC	CASSLSGVTNYGYTF	-	TRBJ1-2	-	TRBV7-9
TGTGCCAGCAGCCCAGGACTAGCGGGGCGGGGTACGCAGTATTTT	CASSPGLAGRGTQYF	-	TRBJ2-3	TRBD2	TRBV3-1/TRBV3-2
TGTGCCAGCAGCCCACGGGCCCACAGGGGGGAGACCCAGTACTTC	CASSPRAHRGETQYF	-	TRBJ2-5	TRBD1	TRBV25-1
TGTGCCAGCAGTGAAGGGGCAGGGGCCAACGTCCTGACTTTC	CASSEGAGANVLTF	once	TRBJ2-6	-	TRBV28
TGTGCCAGTACCCCTCAGGGCAACTCTGGAAACACCATATATTTT	CASTPQGNSGNTIYF	once	TRBJ1-3	-	TRBV19
TGCGCCAGCAGCTTGGAAGGGACAGGGCCCTACGAGCAGTACTTC	CASSLEGTGPYEQYF	few	TRBJ2-7	TRBD1	TRBV5-1